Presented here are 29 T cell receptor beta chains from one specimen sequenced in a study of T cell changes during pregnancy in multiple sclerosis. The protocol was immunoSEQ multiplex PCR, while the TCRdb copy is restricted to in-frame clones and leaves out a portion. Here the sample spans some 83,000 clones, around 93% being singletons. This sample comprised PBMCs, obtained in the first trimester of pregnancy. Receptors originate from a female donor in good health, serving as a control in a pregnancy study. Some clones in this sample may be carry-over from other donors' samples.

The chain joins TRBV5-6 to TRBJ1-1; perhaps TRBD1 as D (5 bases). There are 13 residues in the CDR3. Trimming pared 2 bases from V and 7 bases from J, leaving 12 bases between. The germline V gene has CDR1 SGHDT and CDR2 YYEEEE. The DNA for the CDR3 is TGTGCCAGCAGCTTTACACGACAGATTGAAGCTTTCTTT. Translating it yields CASSFTRQIEAFF.

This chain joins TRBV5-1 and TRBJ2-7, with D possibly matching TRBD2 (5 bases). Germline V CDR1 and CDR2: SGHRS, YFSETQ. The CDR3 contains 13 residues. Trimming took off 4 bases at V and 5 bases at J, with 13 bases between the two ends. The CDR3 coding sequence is TGCGCCAGCAGCCCCGGCGGGTATGACGAGCAGTACTTC. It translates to CASSPGGYDEQYF.

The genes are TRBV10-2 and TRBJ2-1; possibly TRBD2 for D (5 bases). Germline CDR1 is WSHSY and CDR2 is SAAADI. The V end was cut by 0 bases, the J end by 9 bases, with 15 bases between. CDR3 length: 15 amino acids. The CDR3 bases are TGCGCCAGCAGTGAGTCAGTCCGGGGAATAACTGAGCAGTTCTTC. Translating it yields CASSESVRGITEQFF.

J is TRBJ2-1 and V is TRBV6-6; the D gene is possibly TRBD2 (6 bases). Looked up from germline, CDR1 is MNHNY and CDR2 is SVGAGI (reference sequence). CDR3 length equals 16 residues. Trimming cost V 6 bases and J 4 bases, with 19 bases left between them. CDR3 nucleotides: TGTGCCAGCAGGGCTACGGGACTCAACCTTTACAATGAGCAGTTCTTC. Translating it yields CASRATGLNLYNEQFF.

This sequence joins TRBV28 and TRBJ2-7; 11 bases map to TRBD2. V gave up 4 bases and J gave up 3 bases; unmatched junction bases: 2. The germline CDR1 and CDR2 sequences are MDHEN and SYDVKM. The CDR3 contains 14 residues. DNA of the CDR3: TGTGCCAGCAGTTACGGGACTAGCGGCTACGAGCAGTACTTC. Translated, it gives CASSYGTSGYEQYF.

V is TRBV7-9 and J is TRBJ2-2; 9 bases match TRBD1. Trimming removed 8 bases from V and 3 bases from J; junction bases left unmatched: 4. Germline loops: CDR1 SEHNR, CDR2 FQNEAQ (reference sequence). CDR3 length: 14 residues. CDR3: CASYRGLDTGELFF. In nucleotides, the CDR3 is TGTGCCAGCTACAGGGGGCTCGACACCGGGGAGCTGTTTTTT. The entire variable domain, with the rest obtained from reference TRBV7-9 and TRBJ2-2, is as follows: DTGVSQNPRHKITKRGQNVTFRCDPISEHNRLYWYRQTLGQGPEFLTYFQNEAQLEKSRLLSDRFSAERPKGSFSTLEIQRTEQGDSAMYLCASYRGLDTGELFFGEGSRLTVL.

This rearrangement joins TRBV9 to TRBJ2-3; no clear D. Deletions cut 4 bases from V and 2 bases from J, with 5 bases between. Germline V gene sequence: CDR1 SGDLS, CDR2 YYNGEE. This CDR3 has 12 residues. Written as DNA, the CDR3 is TGTGCCAGCAGCCCTTCCACAGATACGCAGTATTTT. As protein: CASSPSTDTQYF.

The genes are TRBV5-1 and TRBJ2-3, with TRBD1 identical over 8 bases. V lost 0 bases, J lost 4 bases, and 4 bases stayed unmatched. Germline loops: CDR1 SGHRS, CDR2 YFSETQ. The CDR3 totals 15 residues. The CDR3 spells CASSLGNRGADTQYF. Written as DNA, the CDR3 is TGCGCCAGCAGCTTGGGGAACAGGGGGGCAGATACGCAGTATTTT.

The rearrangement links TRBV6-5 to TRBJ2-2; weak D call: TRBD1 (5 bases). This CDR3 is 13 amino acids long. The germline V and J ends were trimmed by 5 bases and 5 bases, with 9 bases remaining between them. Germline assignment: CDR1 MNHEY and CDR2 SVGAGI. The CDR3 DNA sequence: TGTGCCAGCAGTCAACAGGAGACCGGGGAGCTGTTTTTT. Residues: CASSQQETGELFF.

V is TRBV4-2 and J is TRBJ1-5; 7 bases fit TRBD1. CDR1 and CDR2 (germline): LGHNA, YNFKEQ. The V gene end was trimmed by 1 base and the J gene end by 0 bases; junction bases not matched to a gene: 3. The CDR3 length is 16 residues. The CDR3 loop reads CASSQVGTDSNQPQHF. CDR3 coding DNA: TGTGCCAGCAGCCAAGTTGGGACAGATAGCAATCAGCCCCAGCATTTT.

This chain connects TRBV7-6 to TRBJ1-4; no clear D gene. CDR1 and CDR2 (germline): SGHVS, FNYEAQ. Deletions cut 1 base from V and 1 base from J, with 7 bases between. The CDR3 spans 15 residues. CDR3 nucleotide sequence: TGTGCCAGCAGCTTAGTGGCCCAAACTAATGAAAAACTGTTTTTT. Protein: CASSLVAQTNEKLFF.

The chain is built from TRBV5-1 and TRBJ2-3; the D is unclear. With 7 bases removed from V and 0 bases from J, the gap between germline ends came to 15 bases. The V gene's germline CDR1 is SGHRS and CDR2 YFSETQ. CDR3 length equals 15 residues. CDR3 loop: CASLSGPTSTDTQYF. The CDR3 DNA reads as TGCGCCAGCTTAAGTGGGCCCACTAGCACAGATACGCAGTATTTT.

The CDR3 DNA reads TGTGCCAGCAGCCAAGGGGGGGGCGCGAACACCGGGGAGCTGTTTTTT. It translates to CASSQGGGANTGELFF. V and J are TRBV14 and TRBJ2-2; D possibly corresponds to TRBD2 (7 bases). Germline V gives CDR1 SGHDN, CDR2 FVKESK. V dropped 1 base and J dropped 0 bases, with 9 bases sitting between them. CDR3 length: 16 amino acids.

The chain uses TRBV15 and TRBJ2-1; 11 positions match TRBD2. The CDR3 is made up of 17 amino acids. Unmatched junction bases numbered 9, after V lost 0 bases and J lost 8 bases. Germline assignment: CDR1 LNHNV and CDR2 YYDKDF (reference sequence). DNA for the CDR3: TGTGCCACCAGCAGAGAAAGGTCGGGTAGCGGGAGGGATGAGCAGTTCTTC. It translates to CATSRERSGSGRDEQFF. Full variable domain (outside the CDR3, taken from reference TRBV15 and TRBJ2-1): DAMVIQNPRYQVTQFGKPVTLSCSQTLNHNVMYWYQQKSSQAPKLLFHYYDKDFNNEADTPDNFQSRRPNTSFCFLDIRSPGLGDTAMYLCATSRERSGSGRDEQFFGPGTRLTVL.

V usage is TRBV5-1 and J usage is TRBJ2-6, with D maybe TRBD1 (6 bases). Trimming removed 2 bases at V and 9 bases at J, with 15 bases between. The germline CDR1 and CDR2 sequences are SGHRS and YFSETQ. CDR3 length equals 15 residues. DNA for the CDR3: TGCGCCAGCAGCTTTACAGGGCTCGACGGCAACGTCCTGACTTTC. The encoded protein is CASSFTGLDGNVLTF.

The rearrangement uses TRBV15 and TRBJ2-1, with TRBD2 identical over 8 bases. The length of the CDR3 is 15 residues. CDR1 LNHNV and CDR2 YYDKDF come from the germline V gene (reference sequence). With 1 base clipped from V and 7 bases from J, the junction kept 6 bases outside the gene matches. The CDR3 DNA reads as TGTGCCACCAGCAGAGTTGGGACTAGAAGGAATGAGCAGTTCTTC. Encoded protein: CATSRVGTRRNEQFF.

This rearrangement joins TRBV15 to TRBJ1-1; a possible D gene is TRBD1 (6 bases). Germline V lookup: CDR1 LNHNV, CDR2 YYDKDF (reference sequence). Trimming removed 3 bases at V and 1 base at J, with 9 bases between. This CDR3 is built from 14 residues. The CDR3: CATSRGHSNTEAFF. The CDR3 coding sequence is TGTGCCACCAGCAGGGGACACTCGAACACTGAAGCTTTCTTT.

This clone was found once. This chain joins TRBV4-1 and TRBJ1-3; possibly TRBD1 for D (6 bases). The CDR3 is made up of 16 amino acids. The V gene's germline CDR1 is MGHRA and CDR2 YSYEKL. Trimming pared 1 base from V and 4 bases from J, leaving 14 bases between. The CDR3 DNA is TGCGCCAGCAGCCAAGGGACAGACCGAAGAGGAAACACCATATATTTT. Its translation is CASSQGTDRRGNTIYF.

DNA for the CDR3: TGTGCCAGCAGCGAGGTAAGGGAGCAGTTCTTC. It codes for CASSEVREQFF. The chain joins TRBV6-6 to TRBJ2-1; D remains unclear. V was pared by 6 bases and J by 10 bases, with 10 bases between. The CDR3 length is 11 residues. Germline lookup yields CDR1 MNHNY and CDR2 SVGAGI (reference sequence).

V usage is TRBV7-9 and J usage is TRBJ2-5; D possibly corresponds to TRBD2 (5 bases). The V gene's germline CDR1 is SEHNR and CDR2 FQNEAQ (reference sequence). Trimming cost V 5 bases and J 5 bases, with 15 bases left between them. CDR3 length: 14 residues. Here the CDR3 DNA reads TGTGCCAGCAGCCCTGAGTGGGAGACGGAGACCCAGTACTTC. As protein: CASSPEWETETQYF.

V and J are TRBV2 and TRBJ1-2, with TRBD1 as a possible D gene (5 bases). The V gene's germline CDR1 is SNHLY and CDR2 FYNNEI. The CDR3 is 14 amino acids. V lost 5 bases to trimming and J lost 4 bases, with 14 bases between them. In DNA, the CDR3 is TGTGCCAGCAGTCGAGAAGGGGAGGGCTATGGCTACACCTTC. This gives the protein CASSREGEGYGYTF.

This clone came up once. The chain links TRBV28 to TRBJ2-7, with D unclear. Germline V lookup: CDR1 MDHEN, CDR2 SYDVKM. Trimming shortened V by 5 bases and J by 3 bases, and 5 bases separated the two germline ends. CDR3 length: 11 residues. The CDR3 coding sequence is TGTGCCAGCAGTCTTCGCTACGAGCAGTACTTC. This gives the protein CASSLRYEQYF.

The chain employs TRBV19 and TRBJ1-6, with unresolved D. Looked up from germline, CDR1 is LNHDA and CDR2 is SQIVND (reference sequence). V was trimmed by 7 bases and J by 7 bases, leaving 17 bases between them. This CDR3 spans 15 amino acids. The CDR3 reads CASNSGSAKNSPLHF. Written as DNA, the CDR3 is TGTGCCAGTAATTCCGGGTCCGCCAAGAATTCACCCCTCCACTTT. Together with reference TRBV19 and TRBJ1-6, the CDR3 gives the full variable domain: DGGITQSPKYLFRKEGQNVTLSCEQNLNHDAMYWYRQDPGQGLRLIYYSQIVNDFQKGDIAEGYSVSREKKESFPLTVTSAQKNPTAFYLCASNSGSAKNSPLHFGNGTRLTVT.

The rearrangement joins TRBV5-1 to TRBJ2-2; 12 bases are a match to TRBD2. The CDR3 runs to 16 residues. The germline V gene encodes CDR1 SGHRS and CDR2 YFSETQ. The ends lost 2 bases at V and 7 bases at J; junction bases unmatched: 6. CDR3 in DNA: TGCGCCAGCAGCTTAACTAGCGGGAGGAGTATCGGGGAGCTGTTTTTT. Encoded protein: CASSLTSGRSIGELFF.

This chain's CDR3 is CASSESGAAFYEQYF. CDR3 in DNA: TGTGCCAGCAGTGAATCAGGGGCAGCATTCTACGAGCAGTACTTC. J is TRBJ2-7 and V is TRBV6-1; D may be TRBD1 (6 bases). This CDR3 is built from 15 residues. Germline lookup yields CDR1 MNHNS and CDR2 SASEGT. Trimming removed 2 bases from V and 3 bases from J, with 14 bases in between.

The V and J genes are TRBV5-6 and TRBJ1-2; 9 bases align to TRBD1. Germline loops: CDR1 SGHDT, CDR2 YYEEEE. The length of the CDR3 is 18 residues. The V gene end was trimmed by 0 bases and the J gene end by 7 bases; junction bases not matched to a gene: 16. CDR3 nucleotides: TGTGCCAGCAGCTTGGCAGGACAGGGGATGAGGAGGACCGCTGGCTACACCTTC. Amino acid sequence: CASSLAGQGMRRTAGYTF.

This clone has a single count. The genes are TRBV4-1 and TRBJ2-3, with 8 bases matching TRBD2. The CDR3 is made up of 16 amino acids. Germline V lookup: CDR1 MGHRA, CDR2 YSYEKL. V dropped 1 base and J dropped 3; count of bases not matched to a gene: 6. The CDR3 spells CASSQAKRGLTDTQYF. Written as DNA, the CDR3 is TGCGCCAGCAGCCAAGCGAAGCGGGGGTTGACAGATACGCAGTATTTT.

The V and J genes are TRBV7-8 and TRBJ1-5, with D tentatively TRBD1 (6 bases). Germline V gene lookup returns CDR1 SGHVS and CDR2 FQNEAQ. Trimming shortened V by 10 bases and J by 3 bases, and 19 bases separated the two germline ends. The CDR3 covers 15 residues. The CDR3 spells CATGMVRGFNQPQHF. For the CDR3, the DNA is TGTGCCACTGGCATGGTCAGGGGTTTCAATCAGCCCCAGCATTTT.

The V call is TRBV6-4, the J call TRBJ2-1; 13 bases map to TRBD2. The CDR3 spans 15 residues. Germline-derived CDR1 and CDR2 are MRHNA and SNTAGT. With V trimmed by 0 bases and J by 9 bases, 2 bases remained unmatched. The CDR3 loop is CASSDSTSGGAEQFF. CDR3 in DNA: TGTGCCAGCAGTGACTCTACTAGCGGGGGGGCTGAGCAGTTCTTC.